This T cell receptor beta chain was identified during a study of shared clonotypes between healthy human individuals. HIV-negative, healthy adults without recent acute infections or vaccinations were the donors. As for this clone: Antigen: not known.

General study results and limits: Rarefaction curves obtained for sorted subsets showed sequencing incomplete despite large depth.

Sequencing used immunoSEQ multiplex PCR; TCRdb keeps in-frame clones, though not all of them. The data contain around 350,000 clones, 73% of them singletons. Trimming removed 7 bases at V and 0 bases at J, with 10 bases between. The CDR3 extends over 13 amino acids. In germline, CDR1 is LNHDA, CDR2 SQIVND (reference sequence). This clonotype was obtained from a man aged 25-40 years in good health. The V call is TRBV19, the J call TRBJ2-7; D is unresolved. The source material was memory CD4+ T cells sorted from blood. Described subset: CD45RA-negative fraction. CDR3 region: CASNPSNSYEQYF. CDR3 coding DNA: TGTGCCAGTAACCCCTCAAACTCCTACGAGCAGTACTTC.